Listed below are T cell receptor beta chains from one sample, sequenced in a study of shared clonotypes between healthy human individuals. Method: immunoSEQ multiplex PCR; TCRdb's copy keeps in-frame clones and lacks some. The sample includes about 680,000 clones, about 90% of them seen just once. Sample: naive CD8+ T cells sorted from blood. The source of these receptors is a man younger than 45 in good health. Both conserved end residues are trimmed from each CDR3. Each record gives: D gene, J gene, V gene, clone size, CDR3 protein. The D gene is left open where the match is weak. Rows give clone size only sometimes, using once, few, many, or a class for an expanded clone.

>-|TRBJ2-7|TRBV11-2|-
ASSLDIGEIYEQY
>-|TRBJ2-1|TRBV6-1|-
ASSEASWPRIIHEQF
>-|TRBJ2-7|TRBV7-2|-
ASSLTNTYEQY
>-|TRBJ2-7|TRBV19|-
ASSIYPRDFPFEQY
>-|TRBJ1-1|TRBV11-2|-
ASSLLALRWGTEAF
>TRBD1|TRBJ2-7|TRBV18|-
ASSPTGGSSEQY
>-|TRBJ1-2|TRBV5-5|-
ASSLPPWAADNYGYT
>-|TRBJ2-1|TRBV6-1|-
ASSEAKGRSYNEQF
>TRBD1|TRBJ2-1|TRBV13|-
ASSLTGGGMGEQF
>-|TRBJ1-1|TRBV6-5|-
ATQSADHTEAF
>-|TRBJ2-7|TRBV4-1|-
ASSLLGDSDYEQY
>-|TRBJ2-2|TRBV7-9|-
ASSSSNQGLNGELF
>TRBD1|TRBJ1-2|TRBV28|-
ASSFPGTANYGYT
>TRBD2|TRBJ2-2|TRBV5-4|-
ASSLEREGRAGELF
>-|TRBJ2-1|TRBV11-3|-
ASSSSSGTQF
>TRBD2|TRBJ2-7|TRBV27|-
ASSLSSGGTYEQY
>TRBD1|TRBJ1-4|TRBV7-6|-
ASSPTTGLSENEKLF
>-|TRBJ1-5|TRBV2|-
ASSEMGNQPQH
>TRBD1|TRBJ1-1|TRBV7-9|-
ASSLDRLNTEAF
>TRBD1|TRBJ2-7|TRBV15|-
ATSRDRDRVINYEFGQY
>TRBD1|TRBJ2-7|TRBV10-1|-
ASSEFSRTGGAGEQY
>TRBD2|TRBJ2-1|TRBV19|once
ASSIGGTSGSRYNEQF
>-|TRBJ2-7|TRBV15|-
ATSREEGYEQY
>-|TRBJ2-5|TRBV10-3|-
AIRSHQQETQY
>-|TRBJ2-5|TRBV9|-
ASSSPQDQETQY
>-|TRBJ2-7|TRBV5-4|-
ASSLARNSYEQY
>-|TRBJ2-7|TRBV5-5|once
ASSSLTGSLYYEQY
>-|TRBJ2-7|TRBV27|-
ASRRGHFSEQY
>-|TRBJ1-2|TRBV6-1|-
ATGLNYGYT
>TRBD2|TRBJ2-3|TRBV10-2|-
ASSAELAGTDTQY
>-|TRBJ2-1|TRBV5-4|-
ASSFDSSYNEQF
>-|TRBJ2-1|TRBV15|-
ATSRGHVGYEQF
>TRBD2|TRBJ2-1|TRBV5-1|-
ASSLSGLAGASEQF
>TRBD1|TRBJ1-2|TRBV7-2|once
ASSSGQGVGGYT
>TRBD1|TRBJ1-5|TRBV7-9|-
ASSLRADREQPQH
>TRBD1|TRBJ1-5|TRBV30|-
AWSEGQGAGQPQH
>TRBD1|TRBJ2-7|TRBV5-1|-
ASSFSVTGTATYEQY
>-|TRBJ2-7|TRBV10-3|-
AISESPQGRGYEQY
>-|TRBJ2-3|TRBV9|-
ASSPGTTDTQY
>-|TRBJ2-2|TRBV5-4|-
ASSPVGNTGELF
>TRBD1|TRBJ1-1|TRBV5-5|-
ASSLERQGGTEAF